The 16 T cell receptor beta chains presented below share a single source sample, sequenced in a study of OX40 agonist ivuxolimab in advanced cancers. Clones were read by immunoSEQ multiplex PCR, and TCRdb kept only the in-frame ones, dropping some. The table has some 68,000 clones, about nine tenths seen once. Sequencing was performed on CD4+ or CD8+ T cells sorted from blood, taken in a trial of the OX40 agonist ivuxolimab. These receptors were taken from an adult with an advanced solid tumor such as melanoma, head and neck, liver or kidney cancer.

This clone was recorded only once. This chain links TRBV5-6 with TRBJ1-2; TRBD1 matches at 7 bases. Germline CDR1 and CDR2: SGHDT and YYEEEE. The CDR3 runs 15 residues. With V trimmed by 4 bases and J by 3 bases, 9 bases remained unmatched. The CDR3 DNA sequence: TGTGCCAGCAGCAGTGTCGGACAGGACGACTATGGCTACACCTTC. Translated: CASSSVGQDDYGYTF.

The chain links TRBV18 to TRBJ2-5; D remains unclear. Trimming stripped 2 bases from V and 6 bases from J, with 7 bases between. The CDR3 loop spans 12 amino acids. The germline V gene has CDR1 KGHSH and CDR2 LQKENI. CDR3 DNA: TGTGCCAGCTCACCAGGGGAACAGACCCAGTACTTC. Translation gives CASSPGEQTQYF.

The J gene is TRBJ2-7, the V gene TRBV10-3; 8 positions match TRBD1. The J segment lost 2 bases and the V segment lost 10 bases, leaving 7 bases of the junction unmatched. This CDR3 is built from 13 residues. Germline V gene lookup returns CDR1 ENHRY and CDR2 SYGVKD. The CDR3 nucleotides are TGTGCCAGCAATACGGGACAGGCCTACGAGCAGTACTTC. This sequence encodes CASNTGQAYEQYF.

The CDR3 reads CASSQEVTTGANEQFF. The CDR3, as DNA: TGCGCCAGCAGCCAAGAGGTAACTACGGGAGCGAATGAGCAGTTCTTC. The chain employs TRBV4-1 and TRBJ2-1, with TRBD2 as a possible D gene (6 bases). Deletions cut 0 bases from V and 7 bases from J, with 16 bases between. Germline CDR1 is MGHRA and CDR2 is YSYEKL. The CDR3 has 16 residues.

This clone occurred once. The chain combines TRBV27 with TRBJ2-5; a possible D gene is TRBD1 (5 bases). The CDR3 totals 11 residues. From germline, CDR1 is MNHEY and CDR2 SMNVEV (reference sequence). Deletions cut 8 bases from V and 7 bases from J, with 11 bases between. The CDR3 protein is CASLSTGTQYF. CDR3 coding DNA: TGTGCCAGCCTGAGCACAGGGACCCAGTACTTC.

This CDR3 is CASSEATGGQPQHF. The CDR3 nucleotides are TGTGCCAGCAGTGAAGCGACCGGGGGGCAGCCCCAGCATTTT. The chain links TRBV6-1 to TRBJ1-5; D is possibly TRBD1 (5 bases). CDR1 is MNHNS and CDR2 is SASEGT in the germline V gene. CDR3 length: 14 amino acids. V lost 0 bases, J lost 7 bases, and 10 bases lay in between.

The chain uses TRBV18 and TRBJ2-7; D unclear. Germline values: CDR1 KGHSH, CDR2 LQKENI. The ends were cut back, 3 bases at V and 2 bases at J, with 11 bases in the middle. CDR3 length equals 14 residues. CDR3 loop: CASSPGVMTYEQYF. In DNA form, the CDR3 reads TGTGCCAGCTCACCTGGGGTAATGACCTACGAGCAGTACTTC.

CDR3 in DNA: TGTGCCAGCAGAGTCCAGGATCTCTACGAGCAGTACTTC. Residues: CASRVQDLYEQYF. The chain couples TRBV6-1 to TRBJ2-7; D unclear. The CDR3 is 13 amino acids. The V gene lost 6 bases and the J gene lost 3 bases, with 12 bases spanning the gap. Germline V CDR1 and CDR2: MNHNS, SASEGT.

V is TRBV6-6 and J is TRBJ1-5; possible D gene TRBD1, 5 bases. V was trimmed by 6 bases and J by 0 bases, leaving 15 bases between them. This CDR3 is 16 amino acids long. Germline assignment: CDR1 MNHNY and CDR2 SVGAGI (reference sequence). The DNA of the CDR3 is TGTGCCAGCAGACCGCGAGACAGTTATAGCAATCAGCCCCAGCATTTT. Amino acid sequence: CASRPRDSYSNQPQHF.

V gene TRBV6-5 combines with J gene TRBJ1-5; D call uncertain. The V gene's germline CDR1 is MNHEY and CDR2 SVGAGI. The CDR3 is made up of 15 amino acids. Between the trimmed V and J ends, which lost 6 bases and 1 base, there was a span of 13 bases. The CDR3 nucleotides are TGTGCCAGCAGCCCTGCGATGGGAAGCAATCAGCCCCAGCATTTT. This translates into CASSPAMGSNQPQHF.

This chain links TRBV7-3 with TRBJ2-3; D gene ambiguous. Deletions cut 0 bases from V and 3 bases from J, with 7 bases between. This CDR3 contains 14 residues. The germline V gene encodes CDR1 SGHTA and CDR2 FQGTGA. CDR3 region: CASSLTSGTDTQYF. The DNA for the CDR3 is TGTGCCAGCAGCTTAACCTCCGGGACAGATACGCAGTATTTT. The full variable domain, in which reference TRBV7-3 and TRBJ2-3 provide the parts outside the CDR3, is GAGVSQTPSNKVTEKGKYVELRCDPISGHTALYWYRQSLGQGPEFLIYFQGTGAADDSGLPNDRFFAVRPEGSVSTLKIQRTERGDSAVYLCASSLTSGTDTQYFGPGTRLTVL.

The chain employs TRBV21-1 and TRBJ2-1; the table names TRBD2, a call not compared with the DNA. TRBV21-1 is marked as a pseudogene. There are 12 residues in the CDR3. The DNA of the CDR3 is TGTGCCAGCAGCAATCGGTTCAATGAGCAGTTCTTC. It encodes CASSNRFNEQFF.

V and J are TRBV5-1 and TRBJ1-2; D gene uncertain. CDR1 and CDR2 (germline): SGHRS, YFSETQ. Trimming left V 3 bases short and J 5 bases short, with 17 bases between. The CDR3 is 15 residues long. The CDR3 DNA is TGCGCCAGCAGCTCTGACGGACTCGGAGGGTATGGCTACACCTTC. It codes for CASSSDGLGGYGYTF.

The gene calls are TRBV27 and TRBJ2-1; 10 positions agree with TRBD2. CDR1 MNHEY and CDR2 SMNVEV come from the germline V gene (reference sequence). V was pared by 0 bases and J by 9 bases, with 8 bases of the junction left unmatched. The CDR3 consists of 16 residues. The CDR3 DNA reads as TGTGCCAGCAGTTTATCGGGAGCGGGGGGGCTAATTGAGCAGTTCTTC. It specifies CASSLSGAGGLIEQFF.

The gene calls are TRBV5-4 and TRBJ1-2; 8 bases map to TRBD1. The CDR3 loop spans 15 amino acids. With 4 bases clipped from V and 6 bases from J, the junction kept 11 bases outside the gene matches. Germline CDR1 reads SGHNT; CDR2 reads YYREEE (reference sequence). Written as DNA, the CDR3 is TGTGCCAGCAGCAGCAGTCAGGGGGCTTTCGATGGCTACACCTTC. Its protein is CASSSSQGAFDGYTF.

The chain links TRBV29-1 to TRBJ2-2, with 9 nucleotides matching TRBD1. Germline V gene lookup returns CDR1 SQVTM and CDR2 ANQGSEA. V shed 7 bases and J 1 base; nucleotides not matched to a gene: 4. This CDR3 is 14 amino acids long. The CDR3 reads CSARGQGNTGELFF. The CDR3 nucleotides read TGCAGCGCCCGGGGACAGGGGAACACCGGGGAGCTGTTTTTT.